One sample yielded the 27 T cell receptor beta chains listed below, sequenced in a study of cytomegalovirus exposure and HLA in healthy donors. The primer mix had 60 Vbeta and 13 Jbeta primers. Profiling relied on immunoSEQ multiplex PCR, and the TCRdb table lists in-frame clones only, not all of them. The sample table sets out over 70,000 clones. Sequenced: PBMCs. The receptors shown here come from a woman aged 35 to 49 in good health and CMV-seropositive.

The V and J genes are TRBV7-9 and TRBJ2-1; 8 bases fit TRBD1. The CDR3 is 16 residues long. In germline, CDR1 is SEHNR, CDR2 FQNEAQ (reference sequence). The trim removed 6 bases at V and 4 bases at J, leaving 11 bases unmatched. CDR3 amino acids: CASSLSAGGEYNEQFF. DNA for the CDR3: TGTGCCAGCAGTCTTAGTGCAGGGGGCGAGTACAATGAGCAGTTCTTC.

The CDR3 DNA sequence: TGTGCCAGCAGCTTCGGACTAGCGGGGGGAGGTGAGCAGTTCTTC. Protein sequence: CASSFGLAGGGEQFF. This chain connects TRBV5-4 to TRBJ2-1, with 14 bases matching TRBD2. The J segment lost 9 bases and the V segment lost 2 bases, leaving 4 bases of the junction unmatched. CDR1 is SGHNT and CDR2 is YYREEE in the germline V gene (reference sequence). The CDR3 covers 15 residues.

This sequence joins TRBV7-4 and TRBJ1-5; no definite D call. CDR1 SGHVT and CDR2 SQSDAQ come from the germline V gene. V was clipped by 8 bases and J by 4 bases, with 27 bases between them. CDR3 size: 18 residues. CDR3 loop: CASRPYRTDRTGNQPQHF. The CDR3 DNA reads as TGTGCCAGCCGCCCTTATAGGACGGACCGAACGGGGAATCAGCCCCAGCATTTT.

CDR3 residues: CASSPFMTGAETEAFF. In nucleotides, the CDR3 is TGTGCCAGCTCACCATTCATGACAGGGGCAGAGACTGAAGCTTTCTTT. This chain links TRBV18 with TRBJ1-1; 8 positions agree with TRBD1. The CDR3 loop spans 16 amino acids. In germline, CDR1 is KGHSH, CDR2 LQKENI. The ends lost 2 bases at V and 5 bases at J; junction bases unmatched: 10.

CDR3 sequence: CASSKRQWDTRTHPPEYNEQFF. The CDR3 bases are TGTGCCAGCAGCAAAAGACAGTGGGACACCCGAACCCATCCTCCCGAGTACAATGAGCAGTTCTTC. The chain joins TRBV21-1 to TRBJ2-1; whether TRBD1, the table's D call, matches the DNA was not checked. TRBV21-1 is listed as a pseudogene. CDR3 length: 22 amino acids.

This chain connects TRBV19 to TRBJ1-1; D remains ambiguous. V lost 8 bases, J lost 1 base, and 14 bases lay in between. Germline CDR1 is LNHDA and CDR2 is SQIVND (reference sequence). The CDR3 runs to 14 residues. CDR3 in DNA: TGTGCCAGTCTGAGGTCGGGTAAGAACACTGAAGCTTTCTTT. Encoded protein: CASLRSGKNTEAFF. The full variable domain, with the rest looked up from reference TRBV19 and TRBJ1-1, is DGGITQSPKYLFRKEGQNVTLSCEQNLNHDAMYWYRQDPGQGLRLIYYSQIVNDFQKGDIAEGYSVSREKKESFPLTVTSAQKNPTAFYLCASLRSGKNTEAFFGQGTRLTVV.

The genes are TRBV19 and TRBJ1-5, with D maybe TRBD1 (6 bases). There are 14 residues in the CDR3. Germline CDR1 and CDR2: LNHDA and SQIVND (reference sequence). Trimming removed 5 bases from V and 5 bases from J, with 13 bases in between. The CDR3 protein is CASSLQGSHQPQHF. As DNA, the CDR3 is TGTGCCAGTAGTCTACAGGGATCCCATCAGCCCCAGCATTTT.

The V call is TRBV4-1, the J call TRBJ1-1; tentatively, D is TRBD1 (5 bases). Germline loops: CDR1 MGHRA, CDR2 YSYEKL. The V gene lost 4 bases and the J gene lost 5 bases, with 23 bases spanning the gap. The CDR3 extends over 17 amino acids. This CDR3 is CASSPSLLQGGKTEAFF. For the CDR3, the DNA is TGCGCCAGCAGCCCAAGTCTATTGCAGGGTGGTAAGACTGAAGCTTTCTTT.

The chain uses TRBV7-9 and TRBJ1-4; possibly TRBD1 for D (5 bases). The CDR3 length is 15 residues. V was trimmed by 5 bases and J by 0 bases, leaving 10 bases between them. Germline V lookup: CDR1 SEHNR, CDR2 FQNEAQ (reference sequence). The CDR3 protein is CASSPDRPTNEKLFF. CDR3 bases: TGTGCCAGCAGCCCCGACAGACCAACTAATGAAAAACTGTTTTTT.

The chain recombines TRBV7-9 with TRBJ2-7; maybe TRBD1 (5 bases). The V end was cut by 1 base, the J end by 2 bases, with 12 bases between. In germline, CDR1 is SEHNR, CDR2 FQNEAQ (reference sequence). The CDR3 is 15 amino acids. The CDR3 region is CASSLVQGLTYEQYF. Written as DNA, the CDR3 is TGTGCCAGCAGCTTAGTTCAGGGCCTGACCTACGAGCAGTACTTC.

The chain uses TRBV14 and TRBJ2-1; no clear D gene. Trimming cost V 5 bases and J 1 base, with 9 bases left between them. Per germline, CDR1 SGHDN and CDR2 FVKESK. The CDR3 is 14 amino acids. The CDR3 is CASSFRLSYNEQFF. CDR3 in DNA: TGTGCCAGCAGCTTCAGGTTGTCCTACAATGAGCAGTTCTTC. The full variable domain, in which reference TRBV14 and TRBJ2-1 provide the parts outside the CDR3, is EAGVTQFPSHSVIEKGQTVTLRCDPISGHDNLYWYRRVMGKEIKFLLHFVKESKQDESGMPNNRFLAERTGGTYSTLKVQPAELEDSGVYFCASSFRLSYNEQFFGPGTRLTVL.

The gene calls are TRBV5-1 and TRBJ2-5; 8 bases match TRBD2. Per germline, CDR1 SGHRS and CDR2 YFSETQ. CDR3 length: 17 residues. V lost 6 bases, J lost 3 bases, and 16 bases stayed unmatched. Here the CDR3 DNA reads TGCGCCAGCAAAAAGGCCCGAGCGGGAGTAATAGAAGAGACCCAGTACTTC. Translating gives CASKKARAGVIEETQYF.

In nucleotides, the CDR3 is TGCAGCGTTGAAGCGAGGAACTCCTACGAGCAGTACTTC. This sequence encodes CSVEARNSYEQYF. The rearrangement uses TRBV29-1 and TRBJ2-7; D is unclear. Germline V gene sequence: CDR1 SQVTM, CDR2 ANQGSEA. V was pared by 1 base and J by 0 bases, with 7 bases between. The CDR3 consists of 13 residues.

This chain uses TRBV4-1 with TRBJ1-2; a possible D gene is TRBD1 (6 bases). The CDR3 sequence is 15 residues long. Per the germline V gene, CDR1 is MGHRA and CDR2 is YSYEKL. V was trimmed by 2 bases and J by 0 bases, leaving 10 bases between them. CDR3 in amino acids: CASSQRDMANYGYTF. The CDR3, as DNA: TGCGCCAGCAGCCAAAGGGACATGGCTAACTATGGCTACACCTTC.

The V gene is TRBV19, the J gene TRBJ2-7; D may be TRBD1 (5 bases). This CDR3 is built from 13 residues. The ends were cut back, 3 bases at V and 5 bases at J, with 11 bases in the middle. Germline CDR1 reads LNHDA; CDR2 reads SQIVND (reference sequence). As DNA, the CDR3 is TGTGCCAGTAGTATGTCCAGGGTCAACGAGCAGTACTTC. It translates to CASSMSRVNEQYF.

The rearrangement joins TRBV10-2 to TRBJ2-7; 7 bases are shared with TRBD1. The V segment lost 4 bases and the J segment 7 bases; nucleotides outside the gene matches: 4. Germline CDR1 is WSHSY and CDR2 is SAAADI. CDR3 length: 12 amino acids. CDR3 in amino acids: CASSAVTGEQYF. As DNA, the CDR3 is TGCGCCAGCAGTGCCGTGACAGGGGAGCAGTACTTC.

V gene TRBV6-1 combines with J gene TRBJ2-3; D is ambiguous. Germline assignment: CDR1 MNHNS and CDR2 SASEGT. This CDR3 comprises 15 residues. Trimming took 1 base from V and 2 from J, leaving 10 bases between them. The CDR3 loop is CASSEGHYLTDTQYF. The CDR3 DNA follows: TGTGCCAGCAGTGAAGGACATTACCTCACAGATACGCAGTATTTT.

The rearrangement uses TRBV5-1 and TRBJ2-4; D is undetermined. Germline CDR1 and CDR2: SGHRS and YFSETQ. CDR3 length equals 15 residues. V lost 0 bases and J lost 8, with 15 bases in between. The CDR3, as DNA: TGCGCCAGCAGCTTGGCCGACCCCTCGGCGGACATTCAGTACTTC. Its protein is CASSLADPSADIQYF.

The chain recombines TRBV5-4 with TRBJ1-1, with a tentative D call TRBD1 (5 bases). The CDR3 length is 13 residues. Germline values: CDR1 SGHNT, CDR2 YYREEE (reference sequence). V was cut by 3 bases and J by 7 bases, with 13 bases left in between. CDR3 amino acids: CASSSMTTDEAFF. DNA of the CDR3: TGTGCCAGCAGCTCGATGACGACAGATGAAGCTTTCTTT.

The V gene is TRBV28, the J gene TRBJ1-5, with 8 positions matching TRBD1. The CDR3 has 15 amino acids. With V trimmed by 7 bases and J by 4 bases, 9 bases remained unmatched. In germline, CDR1 is MDHEN, CDR2 SYDVKM. DNA for the CDR3: TGTGCCAGCATTGGGGCAGGGGGCCTGAATCAGCCCCAGCATTTT. Translated, it gives CASIGAGGLNQPQHF.

The chain carries TRBV2 and TRBJ2-2; TRBD2 might be the D (5 bases). Germline V gene sequence: CDR1 SNHLY, CDR2 FYNNEI. V dropped 6 bases and J dropped 6 bases, with 23 bases sitting between them. The CDR3 is 17 residues long. The CDR3 DNA reads TGTGCCAGCAGGAATCTGGTGCTAGCCCACGTTCCCGGGGAGCTGTTTTTT. Translated: CASRNLVLAHVPGELFF.

The V call is TRBV2, the J call TRBJ2-7; TRBD2 is a possible D gene (5 bases). Trimming shortened V by 8 bases and J by 1 base, and 12 bases separated the two germline ends. Germline V gives CDR1 SNHLY, CDR2 FYNNEI. CDR3 length: 13 residues. CDR3 region: CASSRTGSYEQYF. CDR3 coding DNA: TGTGCCAGCTCGAGGACTGGATCCTACGAGCAGTACTTC. The full variable domain, with the rest looked up from reference TRBV2 and TRBJ2-7, is EPEVTQTPSHQVTQMGQEVILRCVPISNHLYFYWYRQILGQKVEFLVSFYNNEISEKSEIFDDQFSVERPDGSNFTLKIRSTKLEDSAMYFCASSRTGSYEQYFGPGTRLTVT.

This chain's CDR3 is CASSPYSGMPNTGELFF. CDR3 nucleotide sequence: TGTGCCAGCTCACCCTATAGCGGGATGCCGAACACCGGGGAGCTGTTTTTT. This chain joins TRBV18 and TRBJ2-2; TRBD2 aligns across 8 bases. CDR1 and CDR2 from the germline V gene are KGHSH and LQKENI. V was clipped by 3 bases and J by 0 bases; unmatched bases: 6. CDR3 length equals 17 residues.

The rearrangement joins TRBV6-1 to TRBJ2-2, with 7 bases aligning to TRBD1. With V trimmed by 2 bases and J by 3 bases, 3 bases remained unmatched. Germline V lookup: CDR1 MNHNS, CDR2 SASEGT. The CDR3 totals 15 residues. The CDR3 DNA sequence: TGTGCCAGCAGTGAAAGACAGGGATACACCGGGGAGCTGTTTTTT. Translating it yields CASSERQGYTGELFF.

The rearrangement links TRBV10-1 to TRBJ2-7; TRBD1 agrees at 9 bases. Germline CDR1 and CDR2: WNHNN and SYGVQD (reference sequence). CDR3 length: 13 amino acids. J gave up 6 bases and V 7 bases, and 7 bases lay outside the gene matches. In nucleotides, the CDR3 is TGCGCCAGCACCTCCGGACAGGGGCGCGAGCAGTACTTC. This gives the protein CASTSGQGREQYF.

In the case of this clone: The junction shows a germline mismatch at one end, possibly a read error. The sample carries other DNA sequences with the same CDR3. The chain combines TRBV15 with TRBJ2-3; D unclear. Germline loops: CDR1 LNHNV, CDR2 YYDKDF (reference sequence). CDR3 length equals 14 residues. The CDR3 DNA reads TGTGCTACCAGCAGAGATAGTAGCACAGATACGCAGTATTTT. Translated, it gives CATSRDSSTDTQYF.

V gene TRBV5-6 combines with J gene TRBJ1-6, with 9 bases lining up with TRBD1. The CDR3 sequence is 12 residues long. CDR1 SGHDT and CDR2 YYEEEE come from the germline V gene. Trimming cost V 7 bases and J 7 bases; bases outside gene matches: 0. The CDR3 DNA follows: TGTGCCAGCGGGACAGGGAATTCACCCCTCCACTTT. It codes for CASGTGNSPLHF.